Listed here are 18 T cell receptor beta chains from one sample, sequenced in a study of T cells after yellow fever vaccination. TCRdb processed the 5' RACE reads anew with MiXCR; each CDR3 protein has one entry. The sample records about 220,000 distinct CDR3 sequences, roughly 6.8% being singletons. The input for sequencing was CD4+ T cells sorted from PBMCs, taken on the day of the yellow fever booster vaccination. These receptor sequences come from a man aged 30 to 39 who received the YFV17D yellow fever vaccine.

This clonotype occurred many times. The chain joins TRBV29-1 to TRBJ2-7, with 7 bases aligning to TRBD1. V lost 7 bases to trimming and J lost 6 bases; unmatched junction nucleotides: 3. Germline values: CDR1 SQVTM, CDR2 ANQGSEA. The CDR3 consists of 10 residues. The CDR3 loop is CSATGVEQYF. The CDR3 DNA is TGCAGCGCCACAGGGGTCGAGCAGTACTTC.

This clonotype was seen repeatedly, ten times or more. J is TRBJ2-1 and V is TRBV12-3 or TRBV12-4, with 9 bases fitting TRBD1. J lost 2 bases, V lost 2 bases, and 1 base had no gene match. The CDR3 extends over 15 amino acids. The CDR3 loop is CASSLTGGPYNEQFF. In nucleotides, the CDR3 is TGTGCCAGCAGTTTAACAGGGGGCCCCTACAATGAGCAGTTCTTC.

This clonotype was picked up many times. The chain couples TRBV7-2 to TRBJ2-2; the D gene could be TRBD1 or TRBD2 (5 bases each). This CDR3 has 15 amino acids. With 5 bases removed from V and 5 bases from J, the gap between germline ends came to 15 bases. Germline V lookup: CDR1 SGHTA, CDR2 FQGNSA. Written as DNA, the CDR3 is TGTGCCAGCAGCCCCGGGACCGACCGTACCGGGGAGCTGTTTTTT. Encoded protein: CASSPGTDRTGELFF.

This chain joins TRBV30 and TRBJ2-3; TRBD2 is a possible D gene (5 bases). Trimming pared 8 bases from V and 0 bases from J, leaving 15 bases between. The CDR3 extends over 14 amino acids. Germline V gene data show CDR1 as GTSNPN and CDR2 as SVGIG (reference sequence). Written as DNA, the CDR3 is TGTGCCGGCACGAGCGGATTTAGCACAGATACGCAGTATTTT. Translating it yields CAGTSGFSTDTQYF.

This clonotype was recorded a few times. The chain couples TRBV2 to TRBJ2-1, with D possibly being TRBD1 (6 bases). The length of the CDR3 is 13 residues. Germline V gene lookup returns CDR1 SNHLY and CDR2 FYNNEI. CDR3 sequence (DNA): TGTGCTACGCCAACAGGGTACCACAATGAGCAGTTCTTC. It translates to CATPTGYHNEQFF.

This clonotype was detected ten times or more. The chain combines TRBV20-1 with TRBJ2-7; 7 nucleotides match TRBD2. Germline V gene lookup returns CDR1 DFQATT and CDR2 SNEGSKA (reference sequence). Losses at the gene ends were 0 bases for V and 2 bases for J; bases not matched to a gene: 4. There are 14 residues in the CDR3. For the CDR3, the DNA is TGCAGTGCTAGAGATAGCGGGCGAGCCTACGAGCAGTACTTC. Its protein is CSARDSGRAYEQYF.

This clonotype was found many times. The rearrangement joins TRBV5-4 to TRBJ2-5, with D hard to call. CDR3 size: 16 residues. V shed 0 bases and J shed 5 bases, with 17 bases lying between them. The germline V gene encodes CDR1 SGHNT and CDR2 YYREEE (reference sequence). The DNA for the CDR3 is TGTGCCAGCAGCTTGGATGGGCCGCGGATCGGGGAGACCCAGTACTTC. Translating gives CASSLDGPRIGETQYF.

This clonotype was counted between two and nine times. J is TRBJ2-7 and V is TRBV12-3 or TRBV12-4, with D perhaps matching TRBD1 (5 bases). This CDR3 is built from 15 residues. Trimming cost V 3 bases and J 0 bases, with 12 bases left between them. This CDR3 reads CASSLGAGNSYEQYF. The CDR3 region has the DNA TGTGCCAGCAGTTTGGGTGCAGGGAACTCCTACGAGCAGTACTTC.

This clonotype was observed a handful of times. The chain couples TRBV7-8 to TRBJ1-2; D is possibly TRBD1 (6 bases). Trimming cost V 6 bases and J 3 bases, with 11 bases left between them. This CDR3 spans 13 amino acids. In germline, CDR1 is SGHVS, CDR2 FQNEAQ. CDR3 sequence reads: CASSSGADYGYTF. The DNA for the CDR3 is TGTGCCAGCAGTTCGGGGGCGGACTATGGCTACACCTTC. Full variable domain (remainder filled in from reference TRBV7-8 and TRBJ1-2): GAGVSQSPRYKVAKRGQDVALRCDPISGHVSLFWYQQALGQGPEFLTYFQNEAQLDKSGLPSDRFFAERPEGSVSTLKIQRTQQEDSAVYLCASSSGADYGYTFGSGTRLTVV.

This clonotype showed up many times. The chain carries TRBV6-1 and TRBJ2-5; the D call may be TRBD1 or TRBD2 (5 bases each). The CDR3 consists of 13 residues. V gave up 5 bases and J gave up 7 bases, with 14 bases separating them. From germline, CDR1 is MNHNS and CDR2 SASEGT. The CDR3 nucleotides read TGTGCCAGCAGTATTGGGACCGTGGGGACCCAGTACTTC. This encodes CASSIGTVGTQYF.

The CDR3 DNA reads as TGCGCCAGCAGCATGGACAGGCTCTTCCACGAGCAGTACTTC. It specifies CASSMDRLFHEQYF. The chain uses TRBV5-1 and TRBJ2-7; the match to TRBD1 covers 7 bases. Trimming cost V 4 bases and J 5 bases; bases outside gene matches: 9. The CDR3 consists of 14 residues. Per germline, CDR1 SGHRS and CDR2 YFSETQ.

This clonotype was seen ten or more times. This chain joins TRBV2 and TRBJ2-2, with TRBD1 matching 8 bases. J lost 6 bases, V lost 1 base, and 1 base had no gene match. The CDR3 runs to 14 residues. The germline CDR1 and CDR2 sequences are SNHLY and FYNNEI. CDR3 protein: CASSEGRGPGELFF. The CDR3 region has the DNA TGTGCCAGCAGTGAAGGCAGGGGGCCCGGGGAGCTGTTTTTT. Full variable domain (missing parts from reference TRBV2 and TRBJ2-2): EPEVTQTPSHQVTQMGQEVILRCVPISNHLYFYWYRQILGQKVEFLVSFYNNEISEKSEIFDDQFSVERPDGSNFTLKIRSTKLEDSAMYFCASSEGRGPGELFFGEGSRLTVL.

This clonotype occurred many times. The chain combines TRBV12-3 or TRBV12-4 with TRBJ1-5; D call uncertain. Trimming cost V 3 bases and J 3 bases, with 6 bases left between them. The CDR3 runs to 13 residues. CDR3 residues: CASSFSYNQPQHF. For the CDR3, the DNA is TGTGCCAGCAGTTTCAGTTACAATCAGCCCCAGCATTTT.

This clonotype was seen only a few times. The chain uses TRBV4-1 and TRBJ2-1, with 9 nucleotides matching TRBD1. Germline-derived CDR1 and CDR2 are MGHRA and YSYEKL. V shed 2 bases, J shed 0 bases, and the junction held 8 bases outside the gene matches. CDR3 length: 18 amino acids. CDR3 in amino acids: CASSQTPGTGLSYNEQFF. CDR3 DNA: TGCGCCAGCAGCCAAACCCCAGGGACAGGGCTCTCCTACAATGAGCAGTTCTTC.

This clonotype was seen at least ten times. CDR3 sequence: CASSSQPTGELFF. CDR3 coding DNA: TGTGCCAGCAGCTCCCAACCCACCGGGGAGCTGTTTTTT. The chain employs TRBV7-2 and TRBJ2-2, with unresolved D. Trimming stripped 4 bases from V and 4 bases from J, with 7 bases between. Germline V gene sequence: CDR1 SGHTA, CDR2 FQGNSA. The CDR3 sequence is 13 residues long.

This clonotype has only a few counts. The rearrangement uses TRBV4-3 and TRBJ2-5, with TRBD2 matching over 12 bases. The V gene's germline CDR1 is LGHNA and CDR2 YSLEER. J lost 5 bases, V lost 3 bases, and 13 bases had no gene match. The CDR3 is 18 amino acids. The CDR3 loop is CASSQTSGSLARGETQYF. In DNA, the CDR3 is TGCGCCAGCAGCCAGACTAGCGGGAGTTTAGCTCGCGGGGAGACCCAGTACTTC.

The V and J genes are TRBV20-1 and TRBJ2-6; D may be TRBD2 (5 bases). With 3 bases removed from V and 3 bases from J, the gap between germline ends came to 15 bases. This CDR3 spans 16 amino acids. Germline V gene sequence: CDR1 DFQATT, CDR2 SNEGSKA (reference sequence). The CDR3 loop is CSARVRPSYGANVLTF. As DNA, the CDR3 is TGCAGTGCTAGGGTGAGACCTAGCTATGGGGCCAACGTCCTGACTTTC.

This chain links TRBV11-2 with TRBJ2-1, with 14 bases aligning to TRBD2. This CDR3 has 18 residues. CDR1 is SGHAT and CDR2 is FQNNGV in the germline V gene. J gave up 4 bases and V 1 base, and 6 bases lay outside the gene matches. The CDR3 nucleotides read TGTGCCAGCAGCTTAGGGACTAGCGGGAGGCCCGGGTACAATGAGCAGTTCTTC. Amino acid sequence: CASSLGTSGRPGYNEQFF.